The rows below give T cell receptor beta chains drawn from one sample of a study of cytomegalovirus exposure and HLA in healthy donors. Produced via immunoSEQ multiplex PCR; TCRdb's table is partial and in-frame only. The table shows 160,000 or so clones, with around four fifths occurring only once. Sequencing was performed on PBMCs. All receptors come from a woman younger than 45 in good health and CMV-seronegative. Each CDR3 is given without its conserved first and last residue. The order of the fields is CDR3 length, V gene, J gene, CDR3 protein.

11	TRBV30	TRBJ1-5	AWSGTIVEPQH
11	TRBV19	TRBJ2-1	ATERDSYNEQF
13	TRBV19	TRBJ2-3	ASSPRGGITDTQY
13	TRBV27	TRBJ2-3	ASSLTLAGADTQY
12	TRBV30	TRBJ1-2	AWSPDSSNYGYT
11	TRBV7-9	TRBJ2-5	ASNPGGELAQY
12	TRBV21-1	TRBJ2-7	ASSMETGGWEQY
12	TRBV30	TRBJ2-3	AWSQGQGKDTQY
14	TRBV6-1	TRBJ1-5	ASSEGEGVGNQPQH
13	TRBV5-5	TRBJ2-2	ASSPRQENTGELF
11	TRBV19	TRBJ2-5	ASSIRGVETQY
12	TRBV27	TRBJ2-7	ASSLTGAGGEQY
13	TRBV2	TRBJ1-5	ASSRNTEGYQPQH
11	TRBV30	TRBJ2-4	AWTPGAKNIQY
9	TRBV6-5	TRBJ1-2	ATRQGYGYT
14	TRBV5-1	TRBJ2-3	ASSHTSVAPTDTQY
14	TRBV13	TRBJ2-6	ASGERGGSGANVLT
13	TRBV12-5	TRBJ1-2	ASGGQGWDNYGYT
13	TRBV5-1	TRBJ2-5	ASSLLTSGGETQY
10	TRBV19	TRBJ1-1	ASMGGWTEAF
14	TRBV5-8	TRBJ1-2	ASSLGPRTVEDGYT
11	TRBV6-5	TRBJ1-1	ASRPRGGPEAF
13	TRBV19	TRBJ2-7	ASSIAQGSIYEQY
12	TRBV7-2	TRBJ2-3	ASSLVGGTDTQY
12	TRBV7-6	TRBJ1-4	ASSSGTGAEKLF
11	TRBV2	TRBJ2-3	ASILDITLTQY
16	TRBV7-8	TRBJ2-2	ASSLVGLSGANTGELF
15	TRBV25-1	TRBJ1-3	ASSSFGRDNSGNTIY
12	TRBV21-1	TRBJ2-7	ASSRTGPTYEQY
10	TRBV2	TRBJ1-5	ASSRNDQPQH
12	TRBV7-6	TRBJ1-6	ASSIQGNNSPLH
12	TRBV9	TRBJ2-7	ASSVEAGTYEQY